These 15 T cell receptor beta chains were sequenced from one sample in a study of blood T cell repertoires in COVID-19 (dated by TCRdb to 2020 to 2021). The library was made by the immunoSEQ multiplex PCR assay. TCRdb obtained this table from immuneACCESS and retained in-frame rearrangements with V and J assigned. These tables miss some clones; where compared with another copy, unresolved V genes account for less than half of the shortfall, and the remainder is unexplained. The sample table holds a few hundred thousand clones, of which 87% were seen once. 2% to 3% of the sample is held by the ten biggest clonotypes. Sequencing was carried out using peripheral blood. The origin of the receptors is a man aged 18 to 29 with active or convalescent COVID-19.

The V and J genes are TRBV28 and TRBJ2-7, with a possible D match to TRBD1 (6 bases). Germline V gene data show CDR1 as MDHEN and CDR2 as SYDVKM. V was trimmed by 3 bases and J by 3 bases, leaving 15 bases between them. This CDR3 region has 15 residues. CDR3 sequence: CASSFLRQGIYEQYF. The CDR3, as DNA: TGTGCCAGCAGTTTTCTCCGGCAGGGGATCTACGAGCAGTACTTC.

This clone has a single count. V and J are TRBV27 and TRBJ2-1, with 7 bases fitting TRBD1. Trimming took 7 bases from V and 4 from J; bases not matched to a gene: 13. This CDR3 has 16 amino acids. Germline V gives CDR1 MNHEY, CDR2 SMNVEV (reference sequence). The CDR3 bases are TGTGCCAGCAAAGGGGTAGACAGGGAGAGTTACAATGAGCAGTTCTTC. Protein product: CASKGVDRESYNEQFF.

This clone was counted a single time. The chain combines TRBV28 with TRBJ2-1, with TRBD2 matching 9 bases. The germline V gene has CDR1 MDHEN and CDR2 SYDVKM. The J segment lost 3 bases and the V segment lost 2 bases, leaving 2 bases of the junction unmatched. CDR3 length: 15 residues. The DNA for the CDR3 is TGTGCCAGCAGTTTACTAGCGGGGTACTACAATGAGCAGTTCTTC. Encoded protein: CASSLLAGYYNEQFF.

The chain links TRBV7-2 to TRBJ2-1; 10 nucleotides match TRBD2. The CDR3 has 17 residues. Trimming cost V 2 bases and J 7 bases; bases outside gene matches: 11. Germline V gene sequence: CDR1 SGHTA, CDR2 FQGNSA. Written as DNA, the CDR3 is TGTGCCAGCAGCTTAATAGCGGGGGGAGGTCGTGGGAATGAGCAGTTCTTC. This sequence encodes CASSLIAGGGRGNEQFF.

The CDR3 reads CASSGSGGSYEQYF. The CDR3 nucleotides read TGCGCCAGCAGTGGGTCTGGCGGCTCCTACGAGCAGTACTTC. V is TRBV10-1 and J is TRBJ2-7, with D uncertain. Between the trimmed V and J ends, which lost 4 bases and 0 bases, there was a span of 10 bases. CDR1 is WNHNN and CDR2 is SYGVQD in the germline V gene (reference sequence). The CDR3 contains 14 residues.

The J gene is TRBJ2-7, the V gene TRBV7-2, with TRBD2 matching 7 bases. Germline V CDR1 and CDR2: SGHTA, FQGNSA. The CDR3 is 16 residues long. The ends lost 5 bases at V and 0 bases at J; junction bases unmatched: 10. CDR3 nucleotides: TGTGCCAGCAGCAGGGCAACGGGGGGAAGCTCCTACGAGCAGTACTTC. Translation: CASSRATGGSSYEQYF. Complete variable domain (other parts from reference TRBV7-2 and TRBJ2-7): GAGVSQSPSNKVTEKGKDVELRCDPISGHTALYWYRQSLGQGLEFLIYFQGNSAPDKSGLPSDRFSAERTGGSVSTLTIQRTQQEDSAVYLCASSRATGGSSYEQYFGPGTRLTVT.

The rearrangement joins TRBV28 to TRBJ2-5; 9 bases match TRBD1. The V and J ends lost 3 bases and 5 bases, in that order; junction bases with no gene match: 7. Germline V gene sequence: CDR1 MDHEN, CDR2 SYDVKM. CDR3 length: 15 residues. CDR3 amino acids: CASSFLRDRVETQYF. The CDR3 DNA is TGTGCCAGCAGTTTCCTCCGGGACAGGGTCGAGACCCAGTACTTC.

This sequence joins TRBV11-3 and TRBJ1-5; 7 nucleotides match TRBD1. Germline assignment: CDR1 SGHNT and CDR2 YENEEA. CDR3 size: 14 residues. Trimming removed 6 bases from V and 3 bases from J; junction bases left unmatched: 5. This CDR3 reads CASSMTGINQPQHF. The CDR3 nucleotides read TGTGCCAGCAGTATGACAGGGATCAATCAGCCCCAGCATTTT.

The genes are TRBV5-1 and TRBJ1-2; 9 bases align to TRBD1. Looked up from germline, CDR1 is SGHRS and CDR2 is YFSETQ. The CDR3 is 13 residues long. V shed 4 bases and J 7 bases; nucleotides not matched to a gene: 5. The CDR3 bases are TGCGCCAGCAGCGCACAGGGGGCAGGTGGCTACACCTTC. The encoded protein is CASSAQGAGGYTF.

The rearrangement links TRBV5-6 to TRBJ2-7; 12 positions match TRBD2. J gave up 6 bases and V 3 bases, and 4 bases lay outside the gene matches. Germline values: CDR1 SGHDT, CDR2 YYEEEE. The CDR3 consists of 14 residues. The CDR3 DNA follows: TGTGCCAGCAGCTCTAGCGGGAGGGTACTCGAGCAGTACTTC. This translates into CASSSSGRVLEQYF.

The V gene is TRBV9, the J gene TRBJ2-3; 12 nucleotides agree with TRBD2. The V and J ends lost 0 bases and 3 bases, in that order; junction bases with no gene match: 2. The CDR3 is made up of 16 amino acids. CDR1 is SGDLS and CDR2 is YYNGEE in the germline V gene. CDR3 in amino acids: CASSVETSGRTDTQYF. DNA of the CDR3: TGTGCCAGCAGCGTAGAAACTAGCGGGAGGACAGATACGCAGTATTTT. Together with reference TRBV9 and TRBJ2-3, the CDR3 gives the full variable domain: DSGVTQTPKHLITATGQRVTLRCSPRSGDLSVYWYQQSLDQGLQFLIQYYNGEERAKGNILERFSAQQFPDLHSELNLSSLELGDSALYFCASSVETSGRTDTQYFGPGTRLTVL.

This chain joins TRBV4-1 and TRBJ2-7, with 10 positions matching TRBD1. The CDR3 is made up of 15 amino acids. Trimming cost V 3 bases and J 6 bases; bases outside gene matches: 8. CDR1 and CDR2 (germline): MGHRA, YSYEKL. As DNA, the CDR3 is TGCGCCAGCAGCCACCCGGGACAGGGGTCGGGCGAGCAGTACTTC. Translated, it gives CASSHPGQGSGEQYF.

The CDR3 reads CASCTTGGAPEAFF. CDR3 coding DNA: TGTGCCAGTTGCACTACAGGGGGCGCCCCTGAAGCTTTCTTT. The chain uses TRBV19 and TRBJ1-1; 9 positions agree with TRBD1. Trimming removed 8 bases from V and 6 bases from J; junction bases left unmatched: 10. The CDR3 loop spans 14 amino acids. Germline values: CDR1 LNHDA, CDR2 SQIVND (reference sequence).

This chain connects TRBV13 to TRBJ2-7; TRBD2 matches 13 bases. The CDR3 loop spans 20 amino acids. Germline assignment: CDR1 PRHDT and CDR2 FYEKMQ (reference sequence). Germline trimming cut 0 bases from V and 3 bases from J; bases unmatched to any gene: 14. The CDR3 region has the DNA TGTGCCAGCAGCTTAGGCCCCGGGACAGGGGGACTAGCGGGATTCTACGAGCAGTACTTC. As protein: CASSLGPGTGGLAGFYEQYF.

V and J are TRBV9 and TRBJ1-1, with a tentative D call TRBD1 (5 bases). The germline V gene has CDR1 SGDLS and CDR2 YYNGEE. Trimming shortened V by 3 bases and J by 2 bases, and 11 bases separated the two germline ends. This CDR3 has 14 residues. CDR3 sequence: CASSDDSTNTEAFF. The CDR3 region has the DNA TGTGCCAGCAGCGATGACAGCACAAACACTGAAGCTTTCTTT.